Below, one TCR beta chain is given with its context. Antigen: not known. The authors prepared the TCRbeta library with unique molecular identifiers. TCRdb independently ran MiXCR on the PCR reads; one entry per CDR3 protein. The sample includes around 960,000 distinct CDR3 sequences, about 26% of them seen just once. V gave up 5 bases and J gave up 7 bases; unmatched junction bases: 9. This CDR3 contains 14 residues. Germline V gene sequence: CDR1 SGHRS, CDR2 YFSETQ. This sample is part of a study of T-cell reconstitution after alpha-beta-depleted transplantation in children. Study results and limitations: Several hundred expanded graft clones reportedly were the source of alpha-beta T cells about two months after transplant.

This receptor was taken from a boy under two years old who had a stem cell transplant for SCID, so the T cells may come from the graft donor. The J gene is TRBJ2-1, the V gene TRBV5-1, with 7 nucleotides matching TRBD1. The sequences come from PBMCs, mostly from graft donor cells, collected 360 days after TCRalphabeta/CD19-depleted stem cell transplant. This chain's CDR3 is CASRDRVVENEQFF. The CDR3 DNA reads TGCGCCAGCAGAGACAGGGTGGTGGAGAATGAGCAGTTCTTC.